The 5 T cell receptor beta chains below come from one sample, sequenced in a study of blood T cell repertoires in COVID-19. The table came from immunoSEQ multiplex PCR; TCRdb's copy has only in-frame clones and leaves some out. The data hold about 170,000 clones, with over 80% observed a single time. What was sequenced was peripheral blood. The receptors here all came from a man aged 30 to 45 with COVID-19, enrolled during active disease.

The CDR3 reads CASRVTQGTGEQYF. The CDR3 bases are TGTGCCAGTCGCGTTACACAGGGAACCGGCGAGCAGTACTTC. This chain links TRBV6-5 with TRBJ2-7; possible D gene TRBD1, 6 bases. The CDR3 totals 14 residues. Trimming removed 9 bases from V and 6 bases from J, with 21 bases in between. Germline lookup yields CDR1 MNHEY and CDR2 SVGAGI.

The V and J genes are TRBV19 and TRBJ2-3, with a weak D call TRBD2 (6 bases). Per the germline V gene, CDR1 is LNHDA and CDR2 is SQIVND (reference sequence). Trimming took 7 bases from V and 0 from J, leaving 17 bases between them. The length of the CDR3 is 16 residues. The CDR3 sequence: CASTPRRRGSTDTQYF. The CDR3, as DNA: TGTGCCAGTACCCCTAGGAGGCGGGGAAGCACAGATACGCAGTATTTT.

The CDR3 DNA sequence: TGTGCTAGTGGTTTGGTATCACTTTTTGGAGGGTTGAACACTGAAGCTTTCTTT. Its protein product is CASGLVSLFGGLNTEAFF. This chain links TRBV12-5 with TRBJ1-1; D not certain. V lost 0 bases and J 0 bases, leaving 17 bases between the germline ends. The CDR3 is 18 residues long. From germline, CDR1 is LGHNT and CDR2 FRNRAP.

The CDR3 nucleotides are TGTGCCAGCAGTTTACTAGCGGGACCCCCGAACACCGGGGAGCTGTTTTTT. It codes for CASSLLAGPPNTGELFF. This chain connects TRBV28 to TRBJ2-2, with 9 bases lining up with TRBD2. V dropped 2 bases and J dropped 0; count of bases not matched to a gene: 4. Germline CDR1 and CDR2: MDHEN and SYDVKM. This CDR3 comprises 17 residues.

The chain joins TRBV5-4 to TRBJ2-1, with 8 positions matching TRBD1. The CDR3 consists of 14 residues. The junction had 4 bases not matched to a gene; V was cut back by 3 bases and J by 5 bases. Germline assignment: CDR1 SGHNT and CDR2 YYREEE (reference sequence). The CDR3 sequence: CASSWGDRNNEQFF. The CDR3 coding sequence is TGTGCCAGCAGCTGGGGGGACAGGAACAATGAGCAGTTCTTC.